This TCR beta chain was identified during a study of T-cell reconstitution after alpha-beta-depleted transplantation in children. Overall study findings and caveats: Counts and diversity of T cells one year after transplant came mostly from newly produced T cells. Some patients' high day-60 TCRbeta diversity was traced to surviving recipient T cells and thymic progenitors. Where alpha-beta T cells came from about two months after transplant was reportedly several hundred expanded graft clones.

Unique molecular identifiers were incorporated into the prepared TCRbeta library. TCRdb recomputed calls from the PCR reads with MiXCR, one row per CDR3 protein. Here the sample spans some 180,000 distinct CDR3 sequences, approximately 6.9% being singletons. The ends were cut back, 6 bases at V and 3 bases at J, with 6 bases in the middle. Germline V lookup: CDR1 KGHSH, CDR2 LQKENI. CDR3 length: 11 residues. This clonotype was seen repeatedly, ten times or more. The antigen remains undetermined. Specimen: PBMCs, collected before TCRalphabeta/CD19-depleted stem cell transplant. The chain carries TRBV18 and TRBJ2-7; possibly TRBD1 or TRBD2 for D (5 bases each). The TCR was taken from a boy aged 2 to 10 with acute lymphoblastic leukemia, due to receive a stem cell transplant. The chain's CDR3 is CASSGDYEQYF. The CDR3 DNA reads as TGTGCCAGCTCGGGGGACTACGAGCAGTACTTC.